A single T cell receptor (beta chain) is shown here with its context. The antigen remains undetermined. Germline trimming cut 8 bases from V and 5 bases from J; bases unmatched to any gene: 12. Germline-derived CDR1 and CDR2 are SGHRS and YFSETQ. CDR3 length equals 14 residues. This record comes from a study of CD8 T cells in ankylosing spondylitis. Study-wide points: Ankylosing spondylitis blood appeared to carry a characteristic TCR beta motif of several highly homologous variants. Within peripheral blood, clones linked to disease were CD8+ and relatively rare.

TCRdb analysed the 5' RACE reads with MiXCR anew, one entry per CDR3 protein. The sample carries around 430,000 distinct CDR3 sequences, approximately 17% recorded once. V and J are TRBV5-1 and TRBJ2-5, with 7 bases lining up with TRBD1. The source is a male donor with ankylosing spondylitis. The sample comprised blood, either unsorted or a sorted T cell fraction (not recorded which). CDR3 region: CASTGRTGQETQYF. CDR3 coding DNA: TGCGCCAGTACCGGGCGGACAGGACAGGAGACCCAGTACTTC.